This T cell receptor beta chain was captured in a study of beta chain features in type 1 diabetes. The ends lost 6 bases at V and 8 bases at J; junction bases unmatched: 16. The CDR3 length is 15 residues. The germline V gene encodes CDR1 SQVTM and CDR2 ANQGSEA. Reverse transcribing all isolated RNA meant expressed TCRB transcripts were sequenced. Libraries were prepared by immunoSEQ multiplex PCR; TCRdb keeps only in-frame clonotypes and omits some of them. The sample comprises nearly 350,000 clones, 7% to 9% of which are singletons, and approximately 0.44% rests with the top ten. The sequence was collected from a woman in her late teens or twenties in good health. The chain links TRBV29-1 to TRBJ1-2; 9 bases map to TRBD1. The sample comprised central memory CD4+ T cells from blood. The CDR3 sequence: CSVGIGAGTGRGYTF. In DNA, the CDR3 is TGCAGCGTGGGGATTGGGGCCGGGACAGGGCGAGGCTACACCTTC.